This T cell receptor (beta chain) was sequenced during a study of T cell repertoires in cytomegalovirus infection. Overall study: It can be stated that public TCR beta signatures indicated CMV infection as well as a matching HLA type.

TCRdb re-called the reads through MiXCR, storing one row per CDR3 protein. The table shows 800,000 to 950,000 distinct CDR3 sequences, with approximately 30% occurring only once. With respect to this clonotype: The antigen is undetermined.

The J segment lost 7 bases and the V segment lost 2 bases, leaving 4 bases of the junction unmatched. CDR3 length: 13 residues. General study results and limits: Ex vivo responses were dominated by HLA-C-restricted CMV-specific TCR beta clonotypes. Totalled public TCR beta family frequency picked out people who carried CMV plus the relevant HLA.

The clonotype originates from a human donor in good health (CMV status not recorded). Some clones in this sample may be carry-over from other donors' samples. The chain employs TRBV12-3 or TRBV12-4 and TRBJ1-2, with 7 bases aligning to TRBD1. The sequenced sample was cultured CD8+ T cells from PBMCs, obtained from culture after CMV antigen stimulation. The CDR3 DNA sequence: TGTGCCAGCAGTTTAAGAGGGGGCCTTGGCTACACCTTC. Amino acids: CASSLRGGLGYTF.